This TCR beta chain comes out of a study of T cell changes during pregnancy in multiple sclerosis. Profiled with immunoSEQ multiplex PCR; TCRdb holds only in-frame clones, not every one. The sample holds about 83,000 clones, 90% to 95% seen once. The sample in question was peripheral blood, obtained in the second trimester of pregnancy. The receptor comes from a female donor with multiple sclerosis, enrolled in a pregnancy study.

The CDR3 here is CAWSDPRGRGYNEQFF. CDR3 DNA sequence: TGTGCCTGGAGTGACCCTAGAGGGAGGGGGTACAATGAGCAGTTCTTC. The chain recombines TRBV30 with TRBJ2-1; D possibly corresponds to TRBD2 (7 bases). With 1 base removed from V and 4 bases from J, the gap between germline ends came to 17 bases. From germline, CDR1 is GTSNPN and CDR2 SVGIG (reference sequence). The CDR3 runs 16 residues. Full variable domain (rest looked up from reference TRBV30 and TRBJ2-1): SQTIHQWPATLVQPVGSPLSLECTVEGTSNPNLYWYRQAAGRGLQLLFYSVGIGQISSEVPQNLSASRPQDRQFILSSKKLLLSDSGFYLCAWSDPRGRGYNEQFFGPGTRLTVL.